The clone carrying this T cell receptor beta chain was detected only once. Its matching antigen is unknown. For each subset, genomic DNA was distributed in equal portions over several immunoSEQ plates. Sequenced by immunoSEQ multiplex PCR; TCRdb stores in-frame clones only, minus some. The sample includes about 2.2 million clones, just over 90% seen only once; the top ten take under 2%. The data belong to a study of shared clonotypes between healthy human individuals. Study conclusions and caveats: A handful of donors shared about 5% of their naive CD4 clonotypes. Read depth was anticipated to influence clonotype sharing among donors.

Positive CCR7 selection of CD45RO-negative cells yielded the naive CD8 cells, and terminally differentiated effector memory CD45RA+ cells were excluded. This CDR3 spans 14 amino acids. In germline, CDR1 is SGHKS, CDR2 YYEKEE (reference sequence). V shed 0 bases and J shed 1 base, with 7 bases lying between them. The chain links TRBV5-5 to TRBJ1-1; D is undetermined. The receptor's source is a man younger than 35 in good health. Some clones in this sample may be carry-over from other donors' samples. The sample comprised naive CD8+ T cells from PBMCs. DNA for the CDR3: TGTGCCAGCAGCTTGGGTGGTAGGAACACTGAAGCTTTCTTT. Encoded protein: CASSLGGRNTEAFF.